This entry lists 30 T cell receptor beta chains sequenced from one sample in a study of blood T cell repertoires in COVID-19. The protocol was immunoSEQ multiplex PCR, while the TCRdb copy is restricted to in-frame clones and leaves out a portion. The sample shows about 150,000 clones, approximately 87% of them seen only once. Sample: peripheral blood. These receptors were taken from a woman between 65 and 79 years old with acute or convalescent COVID-19.

The chain employs TRBV3-1 (or the pseudogene TRBV3-2) and TRBJ2-2; 7 bases are shared with TRBD1. This CDR3 is built from 16 residues. Trimming cost V 1 base and J 1 base; bases outside gene matches: 3. The germline CDR1 and CDR2 sequences are LGHDT and YNNKEL (reference sequence). Written as DNA, the CDR3 is TGTGCCAGCAGCCAAGCCCGGACAGGGAACACCGGGGAGCTGTTTTTT. Protein product: CASSQARTGNTGELFF.

This rearrangement joins TRBV19 to TRBJ2-1, with TRBD1 matching 7 bases. The CDR3 extends over 13 amino acids. Germline V gene data show CDR1 as LNHDA and CDR2 as SQIVND (reference sequence). J gave up 4 bases and V 7 bases, and 4 bases lay outside the gene matches. This chain's CDR3 is CASKGQAYNEQFF. The CDR3, as DNA: TGTGCCAGTAAAGGACAGGCATACAATGAGCAGTTCTTC.

Written as DNA, the CDR3 is TGCGCCAGCAGTGAGCTGGGGCTCGGCACAGATACGCAGTATTTT. This encodes CASSELGLGTDTQYF. The chain is built from TRBV10-2 and TRBJ2-3, with a possible D match to TRBD1 (5 bases). This CDR3 is 15 amino acids long. Per the germline V gene, CDR1 is WSHSY and CDR2 is SAAADI. V dropped 2 bases and J dropped 1 base, with 10 bases sitting between them.

The table lists this clone with a few counts. J is TRBJ2-1 and V is TRBV28; 8 bases agree with TRBD2. The CDR3 is 15 amino acids. V shed 2 bases, J shed 2 bases, and the junction held 2 bases outside the gene matches. Germline V lookup: CDR1 MDHEN, CDR2 SYDVKM. The CDR3 DNA reads as TGTGCCAGCAGTTTACCCGGGAGGGCCTACAATGAGCAGTTCTTC. Translation gives CASSLPGRAYNEQFF.

The J gene is TRBJ1-2, the V gene TRBV4-3, with 7 bases fitting TRBD1. J lost 5 bases, V lost 0 bases, and 3 bases had no gene match. Germline V gene sequence: CDR1 LGHNA, CDR2 YSLEER. CDR3 size: 14 residues. The chain's CDR3 is CASSQEGGEYGYTF. DNA of the CDR3: TGCGCCAGCAGCCAAGAAGGGGGCGAGTATGGCTACACCTTC.

The chain combines TRBV28 with TRBJ1-5; tentatively, D is TRBD1 (6 bases). Trimming took off 4 bases at V and 9 bases at J, with 10 bases between the two ends. The CDR3 covers 12 residues. Per the germline V gene, CDR1 is MDHEN and CDR2 is SYDVKM. CDR3 sequence (DNA): TGTGCCAGCAGTTCAGGGGCAGGGCCCCAGCATTTT. Protein sequence: CASSSGAGPQHF.

This CDR3 reads CASSTGLAHRNNEQFF. The CDR3 bases are TGTGCCAGCAGCACGGGACTAGCCCACAGAAACAATGAGCAGTTCTTC. The chain employs TRBV5-8 and TRBJ2-1, with 9 bases that match TRBD2. The junction had 10 bases not matched to a gene; V was cut back by 4 bases and J by 5 bases. The germline gives CDR1 SGHTS, CDR2 YDEGEE. CDR3 length equals 16 residues.

The gene calls are TRBV4-3 and TRBJ1-4, with D uncertain. Trimming took 2 bases from V and 9 from J, leaving 10 bases between them. Germline-derived CDR1 and CDR2 are LGHNA and YSLEER. CDR3 length equals 13 residues. The CDR3 nucleotides are TGCGCCAGCAGCCAACGCTCGACTCAAAAACTGTTTTTT. As protein: CASSQRSTQKLFF.

This clone was seen just once. The chain couples TRBV9 to TRBJ2-2; 9 bases are a match to TRBD1. J was trimmed by 1 base and V by 3 bases; bases with no gene match: 4. Germline-derived CDR1 and CDR2 are SGDLS and YYNGEE. The CDR3 extends over 16 amino acids. The CDR3 DNA is TGTGCCAGCAGCGCGAGACAGGGGGTGAACACCGGGGAGCTGTTTTTT. This encodes CASSARQGVNTGELFF.

The chain uses TRBV24-1 and TRBJ2-3, with 9 bases that match TRBD2. V lost 4 bases to trimming and J lost 4 bases; unmatched junction nucleotides: 8. The CDR3 consists of 16 residues. From germline, CDR1 is KGHDR and CDR2 SFDVKD. The CDR3 bases are TGTGCCACCAGTGAACGAGCGGGAGGCCCGCCAGATACGCAGTATTTT. It yields the protein CATSERAGGPPDTQYF.

This chain links TRBV4-3 with TRBJ2-1; 8 nucleotides line up with TRBD1. The CDR3 runs to 12 residues. In germline, CDR1 is LGHNA, CDR2 YSLEER. Germline trimming cut 3 bases from V and 15 bases from J; bases unmatched to any gene: 7. CDR3 amino acids: CASSHDRGRWFF. The CDR3 DNA sequence: TGCGCCAGCAGCCACGACAGGGGACGTTGGTTCTTC.

V and J are TRBV27 and TRBJ1-2, with 8 bases identical to TRBD1. CDR1 is MNHEY and CDR2 is SMNVEV in the germline V gene (reference sequence). V lost 3 bases, J lost 5 bases, and 8 bases stayed unmatched. The CDR3 loop spans 15 amino acids. The CDR3 protein is CASSLRTGTLYGYTF. The CDR3 DNA is TGTGCCAGCAGTTTGCGGACAGGGACTTTATATGGCTACACCTTC.

The chain combines TRBV4-1 with TRBJ2-7; D perhaps matches TRBD1 (6 bases). This CDR3 is 14 amino acids long. Germline assignment: CDR1 MGHRA and CDR2 YSYEKL. The ends were cut back, 4 bases at V and 3 bases at J, with 13 bases in the middle. The CDR3 here is CASSRTGTLYEQYF. In nucleotides, the CDR3 is TGCGCCAGCAGCCGCACCGGGACACTCTACGAGCAGTACTTC.

V gene TRBV5-1 combines with J gene TRBJ2-7, with 9 bases aligning to TRBD1. Germline V lookup: CDR1 SGHRS, CDR2 YFSETQ. The CDR3 runs to 15 residues. Unmatched junction bases numbered 7, after V lost 5 bases and J lost 1 base. CDR3 loop: CASSRGQGVSYEQYF. Written as DNA, the CDR3 is TGCGCCAGCAGTCGGGGACAGGGTGTATCCTACGAGCAGTACTTC.

V gene TRBV5-6 combines with J gene TRBJ1-4; D might be TRBD1 (6 bases). The V gene lost 1 base and the J gene lost 8 bases, with 15 bases spanning the gap. The germline gives CDR1 SGHDT, CDR2 YYEEEE. CDR3 size: 15 residues. The CDR3 nucleotides read TGTGCCAGCAGCTTGTGGTCAGGGGATCGCGAAAAACTGTTTTTT. Amino acids: CASSLWSGDREKLFF.

The CDR3 region is CASSFGSSKAFF. CDR3 nucleotides: TGTGCCAGCAGTTTCGGTTCTTCAAAAGCTTTCTTT. The chain uses TRBV28 and TRBJ1-1; D unresolved. CDR3 size: 12 residues. Germline V lookup: CDR1 MDHEN, CDR2 SYDVKM. The germline V and J ends were trimmed by 3 bases and 9 bases, with 11 bases remaining between them.

The chain uses TRBV7-2 and TRBJ1-1; a weak D match, TRBD1 (5 bases). Looked up from germline, CDR1 is SGHTA and CDR2 is FQGNSA. This CDR3 region has 15 residues. V gave up 5 bases and J gave up 7 bases, with 20 bases separating them. The CDR3: CASSPGDSPANEAFF. The CDR3 DNA sequence: TGTGCCAGCAGCCCGGGCGACAGTCCCGCCAATGAAGCTTTCTTT. Looking up the rest from reference TRBV7-2 and TRBJ1-1 gives the full variable domain: GAGVSQSPSNKVTEKGKDVELRCDPISGHTALYWYRQSLGQGLEFLIYFQGNSAPDKSGLPSDRFSAERTGGSVSTLTIQRTQQEDSAVYLCASSPGDSPANEAFFGQGTRLTVV.

V is TRBV4-2 and J is TRBJ2-4, with D tentatively TRBD2 (5 bases). The CDR3 has 15 residues. V was cut by 0 bases and J by 9 bases, with 15 bases left in between. CDR1 LGHNA and CDR2 YNFKEQ come from the germline V gene. CDR3 sequence reads: CASSQEPRRVGIQYF. The CDR3 nucleotides read TGTGCCAGCAGCCAAGAACCCCGGCGGGTCGGCATTCAGTACTTC.

This clone was found a few times. The chain carries TRBV5-1 and TRBJ1-1, with 9 positions matching TRBD1. This CDR3 is built from 14 residues. Looked up from germline, CDR1 is SGHRS and CDR2 is YFSETQ. The V and J ends lost 4 bases and 10 bases, in that order; junction bases with no gene match: 11. The CDR3 DNA reads TGCGCCAGCAGCGAGGGGACAGGGAGGTTTGGAGCTTTCTTT. Translating it yields CASSEGTGRFGAFF.

This chain links TRBV28 with TRBJ1-2; D is undetermined. This CDR3 comprises 10 residues. Germline values: CDR1 MDHEN, CDR2 SYDVKM. V lost 8 bases and J lost 4, with 5 bases in between. In DNA, the CDR3 is TGTGCCAGCTATAGCTATGGCTACACCTTC. Amino acid sequence: CASYSYGYTF.

The rearrangement uses TRBV4-1 and TRBJ2-1, with TRBD2 matching over 7 bases. Losses at the gene ends were 8 bases for V and 0 bases for J; bases not matched to a gene: 4. Looked up from germline, CDR1 is MGHRA and CDR2 is YSYEKL. The CDR3 sequence is 14 residues long. CDR3 residues: CASGGGSSYNEQFF. In DNA, the CDR3 is TGCGCCAGCGGGGGGGGAAGCTCCTACAATGAGCAGTTCTTC.

The chain couples TRBV30 to TRBJ2-4; possible D gene TRBD1, 5 bases. This CDR3 contains 15 residues. Germline assignment: CDR1 GTSNPN and CDR2 SVGIG (reference sequence). With 1 base removed from V and 0 bases from J, the gap between germline ends came to 10 bases. Here the CDR3 DNA reads TGTGCCTGGAGTGCGGACACTTTAGCCAAAAACATTCAGTACTTC. This codes for CAWSADTLAKNIQYF.

The chain has TRBV5-1 and TRBJ2-2, with 9 bases that match TRBD2. This CDR3 region has 18 residues. The germline gives CDR1 SGHRS, CDR2 YFSETQ. The junction had 10 bases not matched to a gene; V was cut back by 4 bases and J by 0 bases. The DNA for the CDR3 is TGCGCCAGCAGCCGCCGGACTAGCGCGATCTCGAACACCGGGGAGCTGTTTTTT. It specifies CASSRRTSAISNTGELFF.

This clone came up once. V is TRBV28 and J is TRBJ2-1; the match to TRBD2 covers 10 bases. V lost 3 bases, J lost 3 bases, and 2 bases stayed unmatched. Germline V gives CDR1 MDHEN, CDR2 SYDVKM. The CDR3 is 15 residues long. CDR3 in amino acids: CASSLSSGGYNEQFF. The CDR3 coding sequence is TGTGCCAGCAGTTTGTCTAGCGGGGGCTACAATGAGCAGTTCTTC.

The CDR3 DNA sequence: TGTGCCAGCAGCTTGCTGTTGGGGACAGGGACTAACACCGGGGAGCTGTTTTTT. Protein: CASSLLLGTGTNTGELFF. The gene calls are TRBV4-2 and TRBJ2-2, with 9 bases fitting TRBD1. This CDR3 spans 18 amino acids. The ends lost 5 bases at V and 2 bases at J; junction bases unmatched: 12. CDR1 and CDR2 (germline): LGHNA, YNFKEQ.

The V call is TRBV3-1 (or the pseudogene TRBV3-2), the J call TRBJ2-5; possibly TRBD1 for D (6 bases). The CDR3 is made up of 14 amino acids. Trimming removed 4 bases at V and 1 base at J, with 10 bases between. Germline V lookup: CDR1 LGHDT, CDR2 YNNKEL (reference sequence). CDR3: CASSPDRFQETQYF. The CDR3 nucleotides are TGTGCCAGCAGCCCTGACAGGTTCCAAGAGACCCAGTACTTC.

The gene calls are TRBV28 and TRBJ1-5; D possibly corresponds to TRBD1 (6 bases). V gave up 5 bases and J gave up 5 bases, with 13 bases separating them. This CDR3 is 14 amino acids long. Looked up from germline, CDR1 is MDHEN and CDR2 is SYDVKM. The CDR3 DNA sequence: TGTGCCAGCAGTCCAGAACAGGGTTATCAGCCCCAGCATTTT. Residues: CASSPEQGYQPQHF.

V usage is TRBV11-2 and J usage is TRBJ2-7; 9 bases match TRBD2. There are 18 residues in the CDR3. Germline-derived CDR1 and CDR2 are SGHAT and FQNNGV. The V segment lost 7 bases and the J segment 1 base; nucleotides outside the gene matches: 17. CDR3 amino acids: CASKLRGTRAGGSYEQYF. CDR3 nucleotides: TGTGCCAGCAAACTAAGGGGAACCAGAGCGGGAGGATCCTACGAGCAGTACTTC.

The J gene is TRBJ2-1, the V gene TRBV6-5, with 10 bases aligning to TRBD2. After removal of 0 bases from V and 2 bases from J, the junction contained 1 base not matched to a gene. The CDR3 is made up of 16 amino acids. Per the germline V gene, CDR1 is MNHEY and CDR2 is SVGAGI. The CDR3 sequence: CASSYSGLAAYNEQFF. The CDR3 DNA reads as TGTGCCAGCAGTTACTCTGGACTAGCGGCCTACAATGAGCAGTTCTTC.

V and J are TRBV21-1 and TRBJ2-3; the D segment call TRBD2 is taken from the table without a DNA check. TRBV21-1 is a documented pseudogene. CDR3 length equals 14 residues. CDR3 protein: CASSEGLASDTQYF. The CDR3 DNA reads as TGTGCCAGCAGTGAGGGACTAGCATCGGATACGCAGTATTTT.